What follows are 21 T cell receptor beta chains derived from one specimen sequenced in a study of long-term antiretroviral therapy in people with HIV. The libraries were made with immunoSEQ v3.0 at survey level. Clones were read by immunoSEQ multiplex PCR, and TCRdb kept only the in-frame ones, dropping some. The repertoire has about 15,000 clones, 70% to 85% of them found once; the top ten carry about 16%. The sample consisted of unsorted PBMCs, taken just before starting antiretroviral therapy. All receptors come from a man aged 40-50 years with HIV.

The chain has TRBV10-3 and TRBJ1-2, with 10 positions matching TRBD1. The CDR3 runs to 16 residues. The trim removed 10 bases at V and 7 bases at J, leaving 18 bases unmatched. Germline CDR1 is ENHRY and CDR2 is SYGVKD. Here the CDR3 DNA reads TGTGCCACCCTTCCGACAGGGGGCAATGCCCTAGTTGGCTACACCTTC. Residues: CATLPTGGNALVGYTF.

V is TRBV7-2 and J is TRBJ2-3, with TRBD2 matching 7 bases. The CDR3 sequence is 13 residues long. Looked up from germline, CDR1 is SGHTA and CDR2 is FQGNSA. The trim removed 1 base at V and 10 bases at J, leaving 5 bases unmatched. The CDR3 is CASSLGLAGPQYF. CDR3 DNA sequence: TGTGCCAGCAGCTTAGGACTAGCCGGCCCGCAGTATTTT.

The V and J genes are TRBV7-6 and TRBJ2-1; TRBD1 agrees at 8 bases. Unmatched junction bases numbered 5, after V lost 4 bases and J lost 0 bases. The CDR3 covers 16 residues. CDR1 SGHVS and CDR2 FNYEAQ come from the germline V gene. CDR3 in DNA: TGTGCCAGCAGCTCGGGACAGGAGAGCTCCTACAATGAGCAGTTCTTC. Its translation: CASSSGQESSYNEQFF.

The chain employs TRBV2 and TRBJ2-7; D may be TRBD1 or TRBD2 (6 bases each). CDR1 SNHLY and CDR2 FYNNEI come from the germline V gene. Trimming removed 8 bases from V and 2 bases from J, with 16 bases in between. This CDR3 contains 14 residues. Written as DNA, the CDR3 is TGTGCCAGCGGAGGGGGTAGGAGCGCCTACGAGCAGTACTTC. It codes for CASGGGRSAYEQYF.

V gene TRBV7-6 combines with J gene TRBJ2-2; D call uncertain. Trimming removed 3 bases at V and 1 base at J, with 15 bases between. This CDR3 has 17 residues. CDR1 SGHVS and CDR2 FNYEAQ come from the germline V gene. CDR3 residues: CASSFGTADWNTGELFF. The CDR3 DNA sequence: TGTGCCAGCAGCTTTGGTACTGCAGACTGGAACACCGGGGAGCTGTTTTTT. Full variable domain (rest looked up from reference TRBV7-6 and TRBJ2-2): GAGVSQSPRYKVTKRGQDVALRCDPISGHVSLYWYRQALGQGPEFLTYFNYEAQQDKSGLPNDRFSAERPEGSISTLTIQRTEQRDSAMYRCASSFGTADWNTGELFFGEGSRLTVL.

The J gene is TRBJ2-7, the V gene TRBV7-9; TRBD2 matches 8 bases. The germline V gene encodes CDR1 SEHNR and CDR2 FQNEAQ (reference sequence). The CDR3 sequence is 15 residues long. The V gene end was trimmed by 5 bases and the J gene end by 2 bases; junction bases not matched to a gene: 8. CDR3 nucleotides: TGTGCCAGCAGCCCCCGGGAGGGCGGACCCTACGAGCAGTACTTC. Encoded protein: CASSPREGGPYEQYF.

V gene TRBV2 combines with J gene TRBJ2-1; possibly TRBD2 for D (5 bases). Trimming removed 6 bases from V and 3 bases from J, with 6 bases in between. The CDR3 sequence is 12 residues long. Germline CDR1 reads SNHLY; CDR2 reads FYNNEI. Written as DNA, the CDR3 is TGTGCCAGCAGCGGGGACTACAATGAGCAGTTCTTC. Protein sequence: CASSGDYNEQFF.

The rearrangement uses TRBV6-1 and TRBJ2-7; 13 bases are a match to TRBD2. CDR1 MNHNS and CDR2 SASEGT come from the germline V gene. CDR3 length equals 15 residues. V was clipped by 6 bases and J by 7 bases; unmatched bases: 9. CDR3 in amino acids: CASRPTSGGAWEQYF. The CDR3 nucleotides are TGTGCCAGCAGACCCACTAGCGGGGGGGCCTGGGAGCAGTACTTC.

J is TRBJ1-5 and V is TRBV7-8; 8 positions agree with TRBD1. The trim removed 3 bases at V and 4 bases at J, leaving 5 bases unmatched. This CDR3 is built from 15 residues. Germline assignment: CDR1 SGHVS and CDR2 FQNEAQ. The CDR3, as DNA: TGTGCCAGCAGCTTCGGGACAGGAGTTAATCAGCCCCAGCATTTT. Translation: CASSFGTGVNQPQHF.

The DNA of the CDR3 is TGCGCCAGCAGCTCGGAACCTGGCATCTACAATGAGCAGTTCTTC. Translating it yields CASSSEPGIYNEQFF. The chain is built from TRBV5-1 and TRBJ2-1; D remains ambiguous. The CDR3 has 15 amino acids. The germline V gene encodes CDR1 SGHRS and CDR2 YFSETQ. With 3 bases removed from V and 3 bases from J, the gap between germline ends came to 13 bases. Drawing the rest from reference TRBV5-1 and TRBJ2-1, the complete variable domain is KAGVTQTPRYLIKTRGQQVTLSCSPISGHRSVSWYQQTPGQGLQFLFEYFSETQRNKGNFPGRFSGRQFSNSRSEMNVSTLELGDSALYLCASSSEPGIYNEQFFGPGTRLTVL.

The chain joins TRBV11-1 to TRBJ2-1; D is perhaps TRBD2 (5 bases). This CDR3 region has 14 residues. The germline V gene has CDR1 SGHAT and CDR2 FQDESV (reference sequence). The V and J ends lost 6 bases and 10 bases respectively, with 19 bases between them. CDR3 bases: TGTGCCAGCAGTCGGACGGGAAGAGGAAGCGAGCAGTTCTTC. Protein sequence: CASSRTGRGSEQFF.

J is TRBJ1-2 and V is TRBV27; 8 bases line up with TRBD1. Looked up from germline, CDR1 is MNHEY and CDR2 is SMNVEV (reference sequence). V shed 2 bases and J 7 bases; nucleotides not matched to a gene: 9. The CDR3 is 15 amino acids. The CDR3 sequence is CASSLSVTGAGGYTF. The CDR3 DNA follows: TGTGCCAGCAGTTTAAGTGTGACAGGGGCGGGTGGCTACACCTTC.

This CDR3 reads CASSQAPESGYGYTF. CDR3 nucleotide sequence: TGTGCCAGCAGCCAAGCCCCGGAGTCCGGGTATGGCTACACCTTC. This rearrangement joins TRBV4-2 to TRBJ1-2; D ambiguous. CDR1 LGHNA and CDR2 YNFKEQ come from the germline V gene. The CDR3 covers 15 residues. V was clipped by 1 base and J by 5 bases, with 14 bases between them.

The chain combines TRBV13 with TRBJ2-2, with D possibly matching TRBD1 (6 bases). V was trimmed by 0 bases and J by 4 bases, leaving 15 bases between them. This CDR3 contains 17 residues. Germline lookup yields CDR1 PRHDT and CDR2 FYEKMQ (reference sequence). DNA for the CDR3: TGTGCCAGCAGCTTAGGCACGGCAGGGGCTTTCACCGGGGAGCTGTTTTTT. Its protein is CASSLGTAGAFTGELFF.

The rearrangement joins TRBV6-1 to TRBJ1-4, with 7 bases lining up with TRBD1. The CDR3 runs 12 residues. Looked up from germline, CDR1 is MNHNS and CDR2 is SASEGT. J lost 12 bases, V lost 5 bases, and 6 bases had no gene match. The CDR3 sequence is CASSPRDRELFF. The CDR3 bases are TGTGCCAGCAGTCCCCGCGACAGGGAACTGTTTTTT.

This clone was found a few times. V and J are TRBV7-2 and TRBJ2-4; TRBD1 or TRBD2 may be the D gene (5 bases each). CDR1 and CDR2 from the germline V gene are SGHTA and FQGNSA. Trimming removed 1 base from V and 9 bases from J, with 16 bases in between. The CDR3 totals 15 residues. The CDR3 nucleotides read TGTGCCAGCAGCTTAGACCAACGAGGGGTGGGCATTCAGTACTTC. Protein sequence: CASSLDQRGVGIQYF.

This clone was seen a handful of times. The chain couples TRBV19 to TRBJ1-2; D uncertain. The CDR3 sequence is 15 residues long. The V gene's germline CDR1 is LNHDA and CDR2 SQIVND (reference sequence). V lost 3 bases and J 4 bases, leaving 15 bases between the germline ends. In DNA, the CDR3 is TGTGCCAGTAGTATCGTAACGAGTACGGTCTATGGCTACACCTTC. It yields the protein CASSIVTSTVYGYTF.

CDR3 DNA sequence: TGTGCCACCAGGGTCGACAGGGGGACTGAAGCTTTCTTT. Translation gives CATRVDRGTEAFF. The rearrangement links TRBV15 to TRBJ1-1, with 9 bases that match TRBD1. Germline V gene sequence: CDR1 LNHNV, CDR2 YYDKDF (reference sequence). V was clipped by 6 bases and J by 5 bases; unmatched bases: 4. This CDR3 comprises 13 residues. The whole variable domain, remainder taken from reference TRBV15 and TRBJ1-1, is DAMVIQNPRYQVTQFGKPVTLSCSQTLNHNVMYWYQQKSSQAPKLLFHYYDKDFNNEADTPDNFQSRRPNTSFCFLDIRSPGLGDTAMYLCATRVDRGTEAFFGQGTRLTVV.

The genes are TRBV27 and TRBJ1-2, with D possibly matching TRBD1 (5 bases). The CDR3 runs to 13 residues. V gave up 5 bases and J gave up 4 bases, with 11 bases separating them. CDR1 and CDR2 (germline): MNHEY, SMNVEV (reference sequence). In DNA form, the CDR3 reads TGTGCCAGCAGTCGGGGCAGGGCCTATGGCTACACCTTC. It translates to CASSRGRAYGYTF.

The chain is built from TRBV5-6 and TRBJ2-2; possibly TRBD1 or TRBD2 for D (5 bases each). CDR1 is SGHDT, CDR2 YYEEEE, per germline. The CDR3 runs 15 residues. V was shortened by 3 bases and J by 0 bases, with 9 bases between the two germline ends. The CDR3 loop reads CASSSGTTNTGELFF. In nucleotides, the CDR3 is TGTGCCAGCAGCTCCGGGACGACGAACACCGGGGAGCTGTTTTTT.

CDR3 DNA sequence: TGTGCCAGCAGCGTAGAACCGGGGCTCCAGTACAATGAGCAGTTCTTC. The encoded protein is CASSVEPGLQYNEQFF. V and J are TRBV9 and TRBJ2-1, with D possibly called TRBD1 or TRBD2 (5 bases each). V was trimmed by 0 bases and J by 4 bases, leaving 14 bases between them. This CDR3 is 16 amino acids long. Germline V gene sequence: CDR1 SGDLS, CDR2 YYNGEE.